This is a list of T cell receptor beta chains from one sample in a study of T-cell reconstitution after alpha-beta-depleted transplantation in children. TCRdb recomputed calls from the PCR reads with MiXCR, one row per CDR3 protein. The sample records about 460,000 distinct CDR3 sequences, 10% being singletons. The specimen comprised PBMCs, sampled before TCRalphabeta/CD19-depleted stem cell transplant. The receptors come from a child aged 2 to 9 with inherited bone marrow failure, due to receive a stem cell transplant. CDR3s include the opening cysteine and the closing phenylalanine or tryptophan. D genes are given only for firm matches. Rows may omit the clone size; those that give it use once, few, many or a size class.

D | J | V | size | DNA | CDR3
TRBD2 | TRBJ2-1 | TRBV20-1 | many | TGCAGTGCTAGAGATCCAGCGGGAGGTCTTAATGAGCAGTTCTTC | CSARDPAGGLNEQFF
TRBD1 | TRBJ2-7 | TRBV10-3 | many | TGTGCCACCGGACAGGGGGTTTACGAGCAGTACTTC | CATGQGVYEQYF
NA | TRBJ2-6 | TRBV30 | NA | TGTGCCTGGAGTGTTTATGGGGCCAACGTCCTGACTTTC | CAWSVYGANVLTF
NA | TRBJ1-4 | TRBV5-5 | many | TGTGCCAGCAGCTCTATAAGGACTGGTGAAAAACTGTTTTTT | CASSSIRTGEKLFF
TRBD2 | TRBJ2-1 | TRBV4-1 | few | TGCGCCAGCAGCCAGGACCCCGGGACTAGCGGGATCCTAAGCTCCTACAATGAGCAGTTCTTC | CASSQDPGTSGILSSYNEQFF
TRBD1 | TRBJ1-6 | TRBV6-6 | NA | TGTGCCAGCAGCGGACAGGACGGGTCACCCCTCCACTTT | CASSGQDGSPLHF
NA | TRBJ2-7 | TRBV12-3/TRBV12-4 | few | TGTGCCAGCAGTAGAAACTCCTACGAGCAGTACTTC | CASSRNSYEQYF
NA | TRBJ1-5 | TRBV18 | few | TGTGCCAGCTCACCTGCCTTGGGTCCAAATCAGCCCCAGCATTTT | CASSPALGPNQPQHF
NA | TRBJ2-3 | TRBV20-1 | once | TGCAGTGCTAGGTATTCCACACATACGCAGTATTTT | CSARYSTHTQYF
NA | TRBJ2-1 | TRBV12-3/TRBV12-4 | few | TGTGCCAGCAGTTTTGGGGCGGATGAGCAGTTCTTC | CASSFGADEQFF
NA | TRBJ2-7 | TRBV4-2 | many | TGTGCCAGCAGCCAAGATTATCAGGTGGGGGGTGGCTACGAGCAATACTTC | CASSQDYQVGGGYEQYF
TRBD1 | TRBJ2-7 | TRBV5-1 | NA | TGCGCCAGCAGCTTGGGGGACAGGGGCCAACTCTACGAGCAGTACTTC | CASSLGDRGQLYEQYF
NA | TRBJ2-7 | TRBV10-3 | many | TGTGCCATCAGTGGGGGGTCCTACGAGCAGTACTTC | CAISGGSYEQYF
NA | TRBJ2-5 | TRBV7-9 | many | TGTGCCACCCAACAGTTGGGGGGCCAAGAGACCCAGTACTTC | CATQQLGGQETQYF